This passage covers 20 T cell receptor beta chains from one sample sequenced in a study of CD8+ T cells in alopecia areata. Sequencing templates came from extracted RNA that was reverse transcribed into cDNA. Sequencing was performed with immunoSEQ multiplex PCR; in TCRdb, only in-frame clones are kept and a portion is missing. The table includes about 200,000 clones, roughly 50% detected once. Treatment: oral pan-JAK inhibitor, 5-10 mg twice daily. Sequenced here: CD4+ T cells sorted from blood, sampled at week 24, from a patient treated with tofacitinib. These receptors came from a human donor with alopecia areata.

The chain carries TRBV9 and TRBJ2-1, with D possibly being TRBD2 (6 bases). V was trimmed by 1 base and J by 5 bases, leaving 10 bases between them. Germline CDR1 is SGDLS and CDR2 is YYNGEE. This CDR3 contains 14 residues. CDR3 amino acids: CASSVRTTDNEQFF. In nucleotides, the CDR3 is TGTGCCAGCAGCGTACGGACTACCGACAATGAGCAGTTCTTC.

The chain is built from TRBV29-1 and TRBJ1-1; D is unresolved. Germline lookup yields CDR1 SQVTM and CDR2 ANQGSEA. This CDR3 region has 12 residues. V shed 3 bases and J shed 0 bases, with 5 bases lying between them. The DNA for the CDR3 is TGCAGCGTTGAGGCCATGAACACTGAAGCTTTCTTT. Its translation is CSVEAMNTEAFF.

This clone turned up a few times. The V gene is TRBV27, the J gene TRBJ2-7; TRBD1 or TRBD2 may be the D gene (7 bases each). CDR3 size: 13 residues. V was trimmed by 3 bases and J by 6 bases, leaving 12 bases between them. The V gene's germline CDR1 is MNHEY and CDR2 SMNVEV (reference sequence). The DNA of the CDR3 is TGTGCCAGCAGTTTTTTCAGGGGGGGCGAGCAGTACTTC. It specifies CASSFFRGGEQYF.

This clone was seen many times. V gene TRBV2 combines with J gene TRBJ2-3, with D unresolved. This CDR3 spans 15 amino acids. V was pared by 3 bases and J by 0 bases, with 10 bases between. Looked up from germline, CDR1 is SNHLY and CDR2 is FYNNEI. The CDR3, as DNA: TGTGCCAGCAGTGAGTTGGTGGGCAGCACAGATACGCAGTATTTT. Translating it yields CASSELVGSTDTQYF.

The rearrangement links TRBV9 to TRBJ2-1; D possibly corresponds to TRBD2 (6 bases). V lost 0 bases to trimming and J lost 1 base, with 11 bases between them. Per the germline V gene, CDR1 is SGDLS and CDR2 is YYNGEE. This CDR3 spans 16 amino acids. DNA of the CDR3: TGTGCCAGCAGCGTAGGAGTGGGGGGATCCTACAATGAGCAGTTCTTC. Its translation: CASSVGVGGSYNEQFF.

This chain links TRBV5-1 with TRBJ1-5, with a tentative D call TRBD1 (5 bases). CDR1 is SGHRS, CDR2 YFSETQ, per germline. V was cut by 2 bases and J by 2 bases, with 11 bases left in between. The CDR3 consists of 15 residues. The CDR3 is CASSFSAGGNQPQHF. The CDR3 DNA is TGCGCCAGCAGCTTCTCCGCGGGGGGCAATCAGCCCCAGCATTTT.

The CDR3 DNA follows: TGTGCCAGCAGCCCAGATGTGGGGACAGATACGCAGTATTTT. This sequence encodes CASSPDVGTDTQYF. The rearrangement links TRBV7-2 to TRBJ2-3; unclear D gene. The CDR3 is 14 amino acids. V was shortened by 5 bases and J by 3 bases, with 12 bases between the two germline ends. CDR1 SGHTA and CDR2 FQGNSA come from the germline V gene.

The chain combines TRBV30 with TRBJ1-2; D gene unclear. The CDR3 loop spans 11 amino acids. V was cut by 3 bases and J by 2 bases, with 4 bases left in between. Germline CDR1 GTSNPN, CDR2 SVGIG (reference sequence). Written as DNA, the CDR3 is TGTGCCTGGAGAAGCAACTATGGCTACACCTTC. Translation gives CAWRSNYGYTF.

The sample holds many counts of this clone. The genes are TRBV7-2 and TRBJ2-5; TRBD2 agrees at 7 bases. J was trimmed by 6 bases and V by 5 bases; bases with no gene match: 9. This CDR3 comprises 14 residues. Germline values: CDR1 SGHTA, CDR2 FQGNSA. The CDR3: CASSRTRERKTQYF. CDR3 coding DNA: TGTGCCAGCAGCCGGACTAGAGAGCGGAAGACCCAGTACTTC.

This clone was detected only once. The chain employs TRBV6-5 and TRBJ2-3, with TRBD1 matching over 8 bases. Germline CDR1 reads MNHEY; CDR2 reads SVGAGI. The J segment lost 7 bases and the V segment lost 5 bases, leaving 8 bases of the junction unmatched. The CDR3 runs 14 residues. CDR3 sequence: CASSTGQGGNTQYF. DNA of the CDR3: TGTGCCAGCAGTACCGGACAGGGTGGAAATACGCAGTATTTT.

This clone was seen more than once but under ten times. Other DNA sequences in this sample translate to the same CDR3. Here the CDR3 DNA reads TGTGCCAGCAGCCCCGGGGATGACACTGAAGCTTTCTTT. Translating it yields CASSPGDDTEAFF. The chain combines TRBV9 with TRBJ1-1; D remains ambiguous. Trimming cost V 4 bases and J 3 bases, with 10 bases left between them. The CDR3 totals 13 residues. Per germline, CDR1 SGDLS and CDR2 YYNGEE.

This clone has just a few counts. The rearrangement links TRBV5-4 to TRBJ2-3; D is undetermined. The CDR3 totals 13 residues. Germline assignment: CDR1 SGHNT and CDR2 YYREEE (reference sequence). V was clipped by 1 base and J by 4 bases, with 7 bases between them. The chain's CDR3 is CASSLTLPDTQYF. The CDR3 nucleotides read TGTGCCAGCAGCTTGACCTTACCAGATACGCAGTATTTT.

The genes are TRBV7-2 and TRBJ1-2, with D hard to call. The V end lost 5 bases, the J end lost 2 bases, and 9 bases lay between the germline ends. This CDR3 spans 13 amino acids. The germline V gene encodes CDR1 SGHTA and CDR2 FQGNSA. The CDR3 loop reads CASSTWRNYGYTF. CDR3 in DNA: TGTGCCAGCAGCACCTGGCGGAACTATGGCTACACCTTC.

Concerning this clone itself: Distinct nucleotide sequences in the sample also encode this CDR3. The J gene is TRBJ2-5, the V gene TRBV7-2; unclear D gene. Trimming left V 1 base short and J 2 bases short, with 5 bases between. The CDR3 sequence is 13 residues long. The germline CDR1 and CDR2 sequences are SGHTA and FQGNSA. The CDR3 reads CASSLVGQETQYF. The CDR3 region has the DNA TGTGCCAGCAGCTTAGTGGGACAAGAGACCCAGTACTTC.

The chain couples TRBV4-2 to TRBJ2-3; D ambiguous. The CDR3 consists of 14 residues. Germline CDR1 and CDR2: LGHNA and YNFKEQ. Trimming removed 5 bases at V and 2 bases at J, with 11 bases between. CDR3 protein: CASSAQPNTDTQYF. In nucleotides, the CDR3 is TGTGCCAGCAGCGCTCAGCCTAACACAGATACGCAGTATTTT.

This sequence joins TRBV4-2 and TRBJ2-5, with D possibly being TRBD2 (6 bases). V gave up 4 bases and J gave up 7 bases, with 16 bases separating them. Germline CDR1 and CDR2: LGHNA and YNFKEQ. CDR3 length: 14 amino acids. The CDR3 sequence: CASSPGRDSGTQYF. The CDR3 bases are TGTGCCAGCAGCCCCGGGAGAGATAGTGGGACCCAGTACTTC.

There are many counts of this clone. The chain joins TRBV10-3 to TRBJ1-2; D ambiguous. The CDR3 is 13 amino acids. Trimming left V 3 bases short and J 4 bases short, with 9 bases between. CDR1 ENHRY and CDR2 SYGVKD come from the germline V gene. The CDR3 reads CAISDGQFYGYTF. The DNA for the CDR3 is TGTGCCATCAGTGATGGGCAGTTCTATGGCTACACCTTC.

The chain links TRBV6-5 to TRBJ2-1; TRBD1 matches 8 bases. The J segment lost 8 bases and the V segment lost 2 bases, leaving 8 bases of the junction unmatched. The V gene's germline CDR1 is MNHEY and CDR2 SVGAGI. The CDR3 has 15 residues. CDR3 protein: CASSYRTGSSDEQFF. The DNA for the CDR3 is TGTGCCAGCAGTTACCGGACAGGGTCGTCCGATGAGCAGTTCTTC.

This clone occurred many times. This chain connects TRBV27 to TRBJ2-5, with D perhaps TRBD2 (6 bases). V lost 0 bases to trimming and J lost 1 base, with 12 bases between them. CDR1 is MNHEY and CDR2 is SMNVEV in the germline V gene (reference sequence). The CDR3 extends over 16 amino acids. CDR3 in amino acids: CASSLSRGGTQETQYF. The CDR3 bases are TGTGCCAGCAGTTTATCGAGGGGCGGGACCCAAGAGACCCAGTACTTC.

The chain joins TRBV9 to TRBJ2-1; 12 bases fit TRBD2. The CDR3 totals 14 residues. The germline V gene encodes CDR1 SGDLS and CDR2 YYNGEE. With V trimmed by 5 bases and J by 10 bases, 7 bases remained unmatched. CDR3 sequence: CASSGLAGGYEQFF. DNA of the CDR3: TGTGCCAGCAGTGGTCTAGCGGGAGGGTACGAGCAGTTCTTC. Looking up the rest from reference TRBV9 and TRBJ2-1 gives the full variable domain: DSGVTQTPKHLITATGQRVTLRCSPRSGDLSVYWYQQSLDQGLQFLIQYYNGEERAKGNILERFSAQQFPDLHSELNLSSLELGDSALYFCASSGLAGGYEQFFGPGTRLTVL.